This T cell receptor (beta chain) was identified during a study of T cells in Graves' hyperthyroidism and ophthalmopathy. Study at large: The blood sample was taken at first diagnosis, before treatment began. Study results and limitations: Blood also held most thyroid clonotypes expanded beyond 0.001. Ophthalmopathy could be told apart from stable hyperthyroidism with a 13 V-J model.

Researchers took RNA transcripts and amplified the TCR beta CDR3 regions from them. First-round RT-PCR of the TCR CDR3 relied on the HTBI primer set. TCRdb re-called the multiplex PCR reads through MiXCR, storing one row per CDR3 protein. This table has 300,000 to 400,000 distinct CDR3 sequences, roughly 13% appearing once. Patients with uncontrolled infections, other autoimmune diseases, pregnancy or lactation were excluded. A remark on this clonotype: What it binds is not known.

The CDR3 sequence is 15 residues long. The germline V and J ends were trimmed by 4 bases and 8 bases, with 18 bases remaining between them. Germline CDR1 and CDR2: SGHKS and YYEKEE (reference sequence). This TCR was sampled from a woman under 30 with Graves' hyperthyroidism. Sequences were obtained from blood. V gene TRBV5-5 combines with J gene TRBJ1-4; D unresolved. The CDR3 DNA reads TGTGCCAGCAGCCCTAATCCGGGCGGCGGAGAAAAACTGTTTTTT. Residues: CASSPNPGGGEKLFF.